A selection of T cell receptor beta chains follows, all from one sample in a study of T-cell memory formation after mild COVID-19. TCRdb ran MiXCR on the 5' RACE reads and lists one entry per CDR3 protein. In the table there are 450,000 to 650,000 distinct CDR3 sequences, about 20% of which are singletons. Sample: PBMCs or a T cell subset sorted from them (not recorded which). The receptors derive from an adult woman who had mild COVID-19 (a few samples of this study predate the infection). Cell type and time point are not known. CDR3s include the opening cysteine and the closing phenylalanine or tryptophan. A D gene is named only where the DNA matches it firmly. Rows give clone size only sometimes, using once, few, many, or a class for an expanded clone.

j_gene	len	v_gene	d_gene	abundance	CDR3nt	CDR3aa
TRBJ2-3	14	TRBV28	TRBD2	many	TGTGCCAGCAGTTTACACGGGAGGACAGATACGCAGTATTTT	CASSLHGRTDTQYF
TRBJ1-2	17	TRBV3-1	-	few	TGTGCCAGCAGCCGTGGATCGGGCGCCCGGTGGGACTATGGCTACACCTTC	CASSRGSGARWDYGYTF
TRBJ2-3	15	TRBV30	-	-	TGTGCCTGGAGTGTCGGCAGGGGGGTTACAGATACGCAGTATTTT	CAWSVGRGVTDTQYF
TRBJ1-1	14	TRBV20-1	-	-	TGCAGTGCTAGAGATTGGTCAACCAACACTGAAGCTTTCTTT	CSARDWSTNTEAFF
TRBJ1-2	14	TRBV6-5	-	-	TGTGCCAGCAGTTCTTATCAGGGTCCCTATGGCTACACCTTC	CASSSYQGPYGYTF
TRBJ2-2	14	TRBV12-3/TRBV12-4	TRBD1	-	TGTGCCAGCAGACGGACAGGGGTAGGCGGGGAGCTGTTTTTT	CASRRTGVGGELFF
TRBJ1-3	15	TRBV30	-	-	TGTGCCTGGAGTGTAGGGCAGTCCTCTGGAAACACCATATATTTT	CAWSVGQSSGNTIYF
TRBJ2-2	14	TRBV7-3	-	few	TGTGCCAGCAGCTTAGCGGGACTTCCCGGGGAGCTGTTTTTT	CASSLAGLPGELFF
TRBJ2-7	14	TRBV7-8	-	few	TGTGCCAGCAGCTTAGCGGGATTTAACTACGAGCAGTACTTC	CASSLAGFNYEQYF
TRBJ1-6	15	TRBV7-6	-	-	TGTGCCAGCAGCCGCCTCGGAGGAGGAAACTCACCCCTCCACTTT	CASSRLGGGNSPLHF
TRBJ1-4	14	TRBV30	TRBD1	-	TGTGCCTGGACGGCTGGACAGGGCAATGAAAAACTGTTTTTT	CAWTAGQGNEKLFF
TRBJ2-3	14	TRBV23-1	-	-	TGCGCCAGCAGTCAAGAACAGGGCCCAGATACGCAGTATTTT	CASSQEQGPDTQYF